This T cell receptor (beta chain) was identified during a study of T-cell reconstitution after alpha-beta-depleted transplantation in children. As it was prepared, the TCRbeta library received unique molecular identifiers. TCRdb reprocessed the PCR reads with MiXCR, giving one entry per CDR3 protein. The sample lists fewer than 550,000 distinct CDR3 sequences, about an eighth occurring once. Study results and limitations: One year post-transplant, T-cell counts and diversity were largely derived from T cells produced anew. High day-60 TCRbeta diversity in some patients came from surviving recipient T cells and thymic progenitors. About two months after transplant, alpha-beta T cells reportedly came from several hundred expanded graft clones.

Comment on this clonotype: The antigen remains undetermined.

The CDR3 runs 13 residues. Trimming removed 5 bases at V and 5 bases at J, with 10 bases between. Germline CDR1 SGHRS, CDR2 YFSETQ. Sequences were derived from PBMCs, mostly from graft donor cells, sampled 180 days after TCRalphabeta/CD19-depleted stem cell transplant. The receptor's source is a female patient aged 2 to 10 who had a stem cell transplant for aplastic anemia, so the T cells may come from the graft donor. The V and J genes are TRBV5-1 and TRBJ2-2, with D perhaps matching TRBD2 (5 bases). This CDR3 is CASRSGGTGELFF. Here the CDR3 DNA reads TGCGCCAGCAGGTCGGGCGGGACCGGGGAGCTGTTTTTT. Looking up the rest from reference TRBV5-1 and TRBJ2-2 gives the full variable domain: KAGVTQTPRYLIKTRGQQVTLSCSPISGHRSVSWYQQTPGQGLQFLFEYFSETQRNKGNFPGRFSGRQFSNSRSEMNVSTLELGDSALYLCASRSGGTGELFFGEGSRLTVL.